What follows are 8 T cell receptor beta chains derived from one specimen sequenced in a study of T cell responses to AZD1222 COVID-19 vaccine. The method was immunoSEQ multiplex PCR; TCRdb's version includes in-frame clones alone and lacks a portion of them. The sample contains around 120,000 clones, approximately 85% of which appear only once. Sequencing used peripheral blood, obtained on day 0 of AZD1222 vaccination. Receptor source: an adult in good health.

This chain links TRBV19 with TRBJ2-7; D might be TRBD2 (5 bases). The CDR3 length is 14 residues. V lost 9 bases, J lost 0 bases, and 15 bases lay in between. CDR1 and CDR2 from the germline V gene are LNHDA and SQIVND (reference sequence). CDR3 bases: TGTGCCAGCTCTACCGGGATAAGCTCCTACGAGCAGTACTTC. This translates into CASSTGISSYEQYF. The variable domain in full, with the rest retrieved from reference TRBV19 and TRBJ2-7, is DGGITQSPKYLFRKEGQNVTLSCEQNLNHDAMYWYRQDPGQGLRLIYYSQIVNDFQKGDIAEGYSVSREKKESFPLTVTSAQKNPTAFYLCASSTGISSYEQYFGPGTRLTVT.

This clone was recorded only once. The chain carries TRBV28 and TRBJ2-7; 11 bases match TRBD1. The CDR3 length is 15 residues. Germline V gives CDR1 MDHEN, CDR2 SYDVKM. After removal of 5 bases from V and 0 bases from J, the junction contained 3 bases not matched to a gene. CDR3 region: CASSLGTGGSYEQYF. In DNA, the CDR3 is TGTGCCAGCAGTCTCGGGACAGGGGGCTCCTACGAGCAGTACTTC.

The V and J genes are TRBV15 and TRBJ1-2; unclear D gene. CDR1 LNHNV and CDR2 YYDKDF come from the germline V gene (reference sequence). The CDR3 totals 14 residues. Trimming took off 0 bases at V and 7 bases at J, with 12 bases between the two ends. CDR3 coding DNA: TGTGCCACCAGCAGAGATCGTCCCACGGGTGGCTACACCTTC. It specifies CATSRDRPTGGYTF.

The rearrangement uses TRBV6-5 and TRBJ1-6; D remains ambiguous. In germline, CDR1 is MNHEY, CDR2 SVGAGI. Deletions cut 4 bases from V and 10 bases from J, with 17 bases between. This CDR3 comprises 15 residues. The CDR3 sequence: CASSSTSDLLSPLHF. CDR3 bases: TGTGCCAGCAGTTCAACTTCCGACCTCCTATCACCCCTCCACTTT.

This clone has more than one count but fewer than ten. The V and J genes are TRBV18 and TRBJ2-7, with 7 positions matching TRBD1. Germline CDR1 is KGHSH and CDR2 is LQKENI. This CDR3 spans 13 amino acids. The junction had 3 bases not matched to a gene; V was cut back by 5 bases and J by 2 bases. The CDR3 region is CASSRDRTYEQYF. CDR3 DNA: TGTGCCAGCTCAAGGGACAGAACCTACGAGCAGTACTTC. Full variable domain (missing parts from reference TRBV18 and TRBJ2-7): NAGVMQNPRHLVRRRGQEARLRCSPMKGHSHVYWYRQLPEEGLKFMVYLQKENIIDESGMPKERFSAEFPKEGPSILRIQQVVRGDSAAYFCASSRDRTYEQYFGPGTRLTVT.

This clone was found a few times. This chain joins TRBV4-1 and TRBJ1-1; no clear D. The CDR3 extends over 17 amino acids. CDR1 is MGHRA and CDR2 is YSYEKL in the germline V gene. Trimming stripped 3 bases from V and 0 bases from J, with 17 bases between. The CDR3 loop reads CASSQVRARAMNTEAFF. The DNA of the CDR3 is TGCGCCAGCAGCCAGGTGAGGGCCCGGGCTATGAACACTGAAGCTTTCTTT.

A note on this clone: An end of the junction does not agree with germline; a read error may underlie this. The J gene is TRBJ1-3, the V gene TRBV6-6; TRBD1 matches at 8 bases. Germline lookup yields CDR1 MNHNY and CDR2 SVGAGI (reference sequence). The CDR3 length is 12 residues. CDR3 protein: CASSYNDRGPHF. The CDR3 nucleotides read TGTGCCAGCAGTTACAATGACAGGGGCCCCCATTTT.

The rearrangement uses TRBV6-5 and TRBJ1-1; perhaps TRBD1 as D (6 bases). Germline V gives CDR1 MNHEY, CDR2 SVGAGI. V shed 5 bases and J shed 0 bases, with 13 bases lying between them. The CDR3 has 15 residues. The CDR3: CASSLFQGMNTEAFF. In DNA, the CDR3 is TGTGCCAGCAGTCTATTCCAGGGGATGAACACTGAAGCTTTCTTT.